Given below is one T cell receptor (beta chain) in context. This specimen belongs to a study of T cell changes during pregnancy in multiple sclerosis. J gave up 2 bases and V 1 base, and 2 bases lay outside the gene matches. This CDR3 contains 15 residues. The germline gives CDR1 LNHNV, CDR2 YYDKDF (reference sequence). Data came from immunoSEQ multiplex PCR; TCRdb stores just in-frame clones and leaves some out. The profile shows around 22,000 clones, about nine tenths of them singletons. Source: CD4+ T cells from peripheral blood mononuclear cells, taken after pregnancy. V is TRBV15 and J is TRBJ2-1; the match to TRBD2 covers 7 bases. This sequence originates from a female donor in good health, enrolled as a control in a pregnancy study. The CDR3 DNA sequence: TGTGCCACCAGCAGAGGGGAGGGCCCCTACAATGAGCAGTTCTTC. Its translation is CATSRGEGPYNEQFF.